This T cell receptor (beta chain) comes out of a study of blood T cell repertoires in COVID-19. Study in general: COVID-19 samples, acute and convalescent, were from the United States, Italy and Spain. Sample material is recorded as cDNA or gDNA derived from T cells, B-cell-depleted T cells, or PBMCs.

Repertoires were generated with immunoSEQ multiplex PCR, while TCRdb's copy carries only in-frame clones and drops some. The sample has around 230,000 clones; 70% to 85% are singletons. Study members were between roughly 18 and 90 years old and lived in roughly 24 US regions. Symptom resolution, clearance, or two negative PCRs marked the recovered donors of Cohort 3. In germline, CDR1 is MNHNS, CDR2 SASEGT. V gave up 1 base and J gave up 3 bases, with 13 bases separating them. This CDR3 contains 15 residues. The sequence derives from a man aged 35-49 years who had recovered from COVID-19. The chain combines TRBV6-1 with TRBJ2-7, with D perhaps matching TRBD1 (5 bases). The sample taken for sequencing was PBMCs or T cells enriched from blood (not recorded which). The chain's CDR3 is CASSEGAGAFYEQYF. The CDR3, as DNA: TGTGCCAGCAGTGAAGGTGCTGGGGCCTTCTACGAGCAGTACTTC.